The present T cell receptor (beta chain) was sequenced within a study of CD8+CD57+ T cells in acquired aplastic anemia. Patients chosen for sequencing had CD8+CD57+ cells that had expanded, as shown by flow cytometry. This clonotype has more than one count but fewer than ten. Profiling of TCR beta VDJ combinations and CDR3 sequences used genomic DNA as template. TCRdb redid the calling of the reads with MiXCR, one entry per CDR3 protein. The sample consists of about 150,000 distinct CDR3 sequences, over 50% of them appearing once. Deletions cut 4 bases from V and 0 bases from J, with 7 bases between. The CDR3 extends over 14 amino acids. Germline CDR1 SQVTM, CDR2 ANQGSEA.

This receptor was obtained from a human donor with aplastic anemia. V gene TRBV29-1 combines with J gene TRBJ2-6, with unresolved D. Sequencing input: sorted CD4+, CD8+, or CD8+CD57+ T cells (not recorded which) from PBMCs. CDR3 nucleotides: TGCAGCGTTGGACGGATCTCTGGGGCCAACGTCCTGACTTTC. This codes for CSVGRISGANVLTF.